Following are 14 T cell receptor beta chains from one sample sequenced in a study of T-cell reconstitution after alpha-beta-depleted transplantation in children. The TCRbeta library incorporated unique molecular identifiers. MiXCR, run by TCRdb on the PCR reads, gives a single entry per CDR3 protein. The sample yields 550,000 to 800,000 distinct CDR3 sequences, roughly 13% seen once. Sequences were derived from PBMCs, sampled before TCRalphabeta/CD19-depleted stem cell transplant. The receptors derive from a girl aged 2-10 years with congenital amegakaryocytic thrombocytopenia, due to receive a stem cell transplant.

The V and J genes are TRBV20-1 and TRBJ2-3; tentative D call: TRBD2 (6 bases). The CDR3 loop spans 15 amino acids. Germline V gene data show CDR1 as DFQATT and CDR2 as SNEGSKA (reference sequence). Between the trimmed V and J ends, which lost 2 bases and 3 bases, there was a span of 15 bases. The CDR3 DNA reads TGCAGTGCTAGATACGCGGGGAGAGGGACAGATACGCAGTATTTT. Translated: CSARYAGRGTDTQYF.

This clonotype was counted a few times. This chain joins TRBV20-1 and TRBJ2-1; the D gene is possibly TRBD2 (5 bases). This CDR3 region has 16 residues. V was shortened by 3 bases and J by 6 bases, with 21 bases between the two germline ends. Germline V gene data show CDR1 as DFQATT and CDR2 as SNEGSKA (reference sequence). The CDR3 sequence: CSASQRAHVQSNEQFF. In DNA, the CDR3 is TGCAGTGCTAGTCAGAGGGCCCATGTTCAGAGCAATGAGCAGTTCTTC.

In this sample, this clonotype turned up many times. The rearrangement links TRBV7-9 to TRBJ2-1, with D perhaps matching TRBD2 (5 bases). The CDR3 loop spans 13 amino acids. CDR1 and CDR2 from the germline V gene are SEHNR and FQNEAQ (reference sequence). V was clipped by 5 bases and J by 8 bases, with 13 bases between them. CDR3 sequence: CASSPPSSDEQFF. DNA of the CDR3: TGTGCCAGCAGCCCCCCTAGCTCGGATGAGCAGTTCTTC.

This clonotype was seen many times. The CDR3 nucleotides are TGCGCCAGCAGCTTGCTACAGTGGACTAGCGGGACTTCCGGGGAGCTGTTTTTT. Protein: CASSLLQWTSGTSGELFF. J is TRBJ2-2 and V is TRBV5-1; 12 nucleotides line up with TRBD2. This CDR3 has 18 residues. Germline CDR1 and CDR2: SGHRS and YFSETQ. J gave up 6 bases and V 1 base, and 10 bases lay outside the gene matches.

This clonotype occurred many times. This sequence joins TRBV20-1 and TRBJ2-1, with 7 nucleotides matching TRBD1. The length of the CDR3 is 18 residues. Per the germline V gene, CDR1 is DFQATT and CDR2 is SNEGSKA (reference sequence). V lost 3 bases, J lost 5 bases, and 19 bases stayed unmatched. The CDR3 region is CSASHFRRTGASNNEQFF. CDR3 DNA sequence: TGCAGTGCTAGCCACTTCCGGAGGACAGGCGCCTCTAACAATGAGCAGTTCTTC.

The rearrangement uses TRBV20-1 and TRBJ2-7, with D perhaps matching TRBD1 (5 bases). CDR3 size: 16 residues. Trimming left V 6 bases short and J 3 bases short, with 24 bases between. The germline gives CDR1 DFQATT, CDR2 SNEGSKA (reference sequence). The CDR3, as DNA: TGCAGTGCCAACAAGAAAGGGGCCGAGAAACTCTACGAGCAGTACTTC. This sequence encodes CSANKKGAEKLYEQYF.

The rearrangement links TRBV20-1 to TRBJ1-2, with 9 bases aligning to TRBD1. Looked up from germline, CDR1 is DFQATT and CDR2 is SNEGSKA (reference sequence). This CDR3 spans 15 amino acids. V dropped 4 bases and J dropped 2; count of bases not matched to a gene: 8. The CDR3 DNA sequence: TGCAGTGCTATCCCGCGGACAGGGGCGAACTATGGCTACACCTTC. It codes for CSAIPRTGANYGYTF.

This clonotype was detected ten times or more. The genes are TRBV20-1 and TRBJ2-7, with TRBD1 matching over 9 bases. With V trimmed by 0 bases and J by 9 bases, 9 bases remained unmatched. Germline-derived CDR1 and CDR2 are DFQATT and SNEGSKA (reference sequence). The CDR3 totals 14 residues. CDR3 in DNA: TGCAGTGCTAGAGATCTGGGGGACAGGGAAGGGCAGTACTTC. Its translation: CSARDLGDREGQYF.

This clonotype has at least ten counts. The rearrangement joins TRBV12-3 or TRBV12-4 to TRBJ1-2; D uncertain. V was cut by 3 bases and J by 4 bases, with 15 bases left in between. This CDR3 comprises 15 residues. The CDR3 protein is CASSFLQLGSYGYTF. The CDR3 coding sequence is TGTGCCAGCAGTTTCTTACAGTTAGGTTCCTATGGCTACACCTTC.

The chain links TRBV4-1 to TRBJ2-5; no firm D call. This CDR3 comprises 14 residues. V lost 1 base and J lost 2, with 8 bases in between. Germline V gene data show CDR1 as MGHRA and CDR2 as YSYEKL. The CDR3 nucleotides are TGCGCCAGCAGCCAAGGCTCCTTACAAGAGACCCAGTACTTC. As protein: CASSQGSLQETQYF.

This clonotype was detected a few times. The chain uses TRBV6-1 and TRBJ2-7, with D perhaps TRBD1 (7 bases). V was clipped by 7 bases and J by 4 bases, with 20 bases between them. CDR1 MNHNS and CDR2 SASEGT come from the germline V gene. The length of the CDR3 is 15 residues. CDR3 coding DNA: TGTGCCAGCACCAGGGGGGCGGACTCCTTATACGAGCAGTACTTC. It specifies CASTRGADSLYEQYF.

The table lists this clonotype with many counts. CDR3 protein: CSARALTSLDYEQYF. The CDR3 region has the DNA TGCAGTGCTAGAGCCCTAACTAGCTTAGACTACGAGCAGTACTTC. This chain uses TRBV20-1 with TRBJ2-7; tentatively, D is TRBD2 (6 bases). The V and J ends lost 1 base and 3 bases respectively, with 16 bases between them. The CDR3 is 15 amino acids. Germline CDR1 reads DFQATT; CDR2 reads SNEGSKA (reference sequence).

V and J are TRBV12-3 or TRBV12-4 and TRBJ1-2; TRBD1 matches 7 bases. The length of the CDR3 is 15 residues. With 5 bases clipped from V and 3 bases from J, the junction kept 9 bases outside the gene matches. In DNA form, the CDR3 reads TGTGCCAGCAGTCTCGGGGACAGCCAACACTATGGCTACACCTTC. This encodes CASSLGDSQHYGYTF.

This clonotype was picked up many times. V is TRBV12-3 or TRBV12-4 and J is TRBJ1-5, with 9 bases aligning to TRBD1. This CDR3 is 17 amino acids long. V dropped 5 bases and J dropped 0; count of bases not matched to a gene: 8. The CDR3: CASSRGQGFYSNQPQHF. CDR3 bases: TGTGCCAGCAGTCGGGGACAGGGCTTCTATAGCAATCAGCCCCAGCATTTT.